Listed below are T cell receptor beta chains from one sample, sequenced in a study of T cells after somatic rescue of genetic block. The data were produced by immunoSEQ multiplex PCR, yet TCRdb's version contains in-frame clones alone and is incomplete. Here the sample spans 80,000 to 100,000 clones, over 80% being singletons. Specimen: peripheral blood mononuclear cells (PBMCs). All receptors derive from a woman aged 18-29 years. Both conserved end residues are part of each CDR3. Each record gives: V gene, D gene, J gene, clone size, CDR3 DNA, CDR3 protein. D genes are given only for firm matches. Clone size is given for some rows only: seen once, a few or many times, or a class if the clone is expanded.

>TRBV6-5|NA|TRBJ2-1|NA
TGTGCCAGCAGTTATCTCGGGGCCAATGAGCAGTTCTTC
CASSYLGANEQFF
>TRBV27|TRBD2|TRBJ2-6|few
TGTGCCAGCAGTTCGGGGGGACTGTATACCGGGGCCAACGTCCTGACTTTC
CASSSGGLYTGANVLTF
>TRBV5-4|NA|TRBJ1-2|NA
TGTGCCAGCAGCTTGCTCCTCAGGGTGCCGTATGGCTACACCTTC
CASSLLLRVPYGYTF
>TRBV11-2|NA|TRBJ1-1|NA
TGTGCCAGCAGCTCCCCTCTCGAGAACACTGAAGCTTTCTTT
CASSSPLENTEAFF
>TRBV9|NA|TRBJ2-7|NA
TGTGCCAGCAGCGTAGGGGGCAGTGGCAGCGAGCAGTACTTC
CASSVGGSGSEQYF
>TRBV14|NA|TRBJ2-7|NA
TGTGCCAGCAGCTGGGGATCCGCCTACGAGCAGTACTTC
CASSWGSAYEQYF
>TRBV7-9|NA|TRBJ2-7|few
TGTGCCAGCAGCCCCCCCCGACGGCAGTACGAGCAGTACTTC
CASSPPRRQYEQYF
>TRBV28|NA|TRBJ2-1|NA
TGTGCCAGCAGTTTATTGGCGGAGGGGTACAATGAGCAGTTCTTC
CASSLLAEGYNEQFF
>TRBV5-1|TRBD1|TRBJ2-2|NA
TGCGCCAGCAGCAGGGGAACAGGGGGCTACACCGGGGAGCTGTTTTTT
CASSRGTGGYTGELFF
>TRBV5-4|NA|TRBJ2-3|once
TGTGCCAGCAGCCACCCGGGAGAAGGGACCGATACGCAGTATTTT
CASSHPGEGTDTQYF
>TRBV5-1|NA|TRBJ1-2|NA
TGCGCCAGCAGCTGGTCAGGCCTGGGGGTTCAAGGGGACTATGGGTACACCTTC
CASSWSGLGVQGDYGYTF
>TRBV1|NA|TRBJ1-6|NA
TGCACCAGCAGCCACAGGAATTCACCCCTCCACTTT
CTSSHRNSPLHF
>TRBV10-3|NA|TRBJ1-2|NA
TGTGCCATCAGTGAGACGGTCTATGGCTACACCTTC
CAISETVYGYTF
>TRBV13|NA|TRBJ2-7|NA
TGTGCCAGCAGCTTAGGAAGGTACGAGCAGTACTTC
CASSLGRYEQYF
>TRBV7-2|TRBD1|TRBJ1-2|NA
TGTGCCAGCAGCTTAGCCCCCACAGGGACAGGATATGGCTACACCTTC
CASSLAPTGTGYGYTF
>TRBV5-1|NA|TRBJ2-7|NA
TGCGCCAGCAGCGGTACAGGGGGGGCCGCGTACGAGCAGTACTTC
CASSGTGGAAYEQYF
>TRBV6-4|TRBD2|TRBJ2-1|NA
TGTGCCACCCATCCGACTAGCGGGAGAAATGAGCAGTTCTTC
CATHPTSGRNEQFF
>TRBV5-4|TRBD1|TRBJ1-5|NA
TGTGCCAGCAGCTACCGAGGGACAGGGGCAAATCAGCCCCAGCATTTT
CASSYRGTGANQPQHF
>TRBV4-3|NA|TRBJ2-2|NA
TGCGCCAGCAGCCAAGATCACAGGGCAAATGGGGAGCTGTTTTTT
CASSQDHRANGELFF
>TRBV9|NA|TRBJ1-2|NA
TGTGCCAGCAGCGGGGCCTGGGGCAGTGAAGGCTACACCTTC
CASSGAWGSEGYTF
>TRBV19|NA|TRBJ1-3|NA
TGTGCCAGTAGTATGAGGGGAAGCTCTGGAAACACCATATATTTT
CASSMRGSSGNTIYF
>TRBV25-1|NA|TRBJ1-1|NA
TGTGCCAGCAGTGAATCAGGACAGCCAGAAGCTTTCTTT
CASSESGQPEAFF
>TRBV6-5|NA|TRBJ1-4|NA
TGTGCCAGCAGCCAGGGACGGCGGGGTGGAAAACTGTTTTTT
CASSQGRRGGKLFF
>TRBV5-1|TRBD1|TRBJ2-3|NA
TGCGCCAGCAGCTTAGGGCAGGGGGGCACAGATACGCAGTATTTT
CASSLGQGGTDTQYF
>TRBV7-2|NA|TRBJ1-1|NA
TGTGCCAGCAGCTACCGGGGCGACGAAGCTTTCTTT
CASSYRGDEAFF
>TRBV28|NA|TRBJ2-1|NA
TGTGCCAGCAGTTTATGGGGCACCCACAATGAGCAGTTCTTC
CASSLWGTHNEQFF
>TRBV6-1|NA|TRBJ2-7|NA
TGTGCCAGCAGTCGAGCCTACGAGCAGTACTTC
CASSRAYEQYF
>TRBV30|NA|TRBJ1-5|NA
TGTGCCTCCTCGAGCATGGGCGATCAGCCCCAGCATTTT
CASSSMGDQPQHF
>TRBV21-1|NA|TRBJ2-3|once
TGTGCCAGCAGCCCCCACGTACTAGCGGGTAAGGGGGGCACAGATACGCAGTATTTT
CASSPHVLAGKGGTDTQYF